This entry lists 18 T cell receptor beta chains sequenced from one sample in a study of immune characterization of retroperitoneal liposarcoma. Each CDR3 protein gets one entry after TCRdb re-called the PCR reads with MiXCR. The sample lists approximately 11,000 distinct CDR3 sequences, 37% seen once, with roughly a quarter in the top ten. Sequences were obtained from tumor tissue. Every receptor here comes from a male donor with retroperitoneal liposarcoma.

The chain carries TRBV14 and TRBJ1-1, with a possible D match to TRBD1 (6 bases). Germline V gene data show CDR1 as SGHDN and CDR2 as FVKESK. Between the trimmed V and J ends, which lost 0 bases and 0 bases, there was a span of 8 bases. The CDR3 runs to 15 residues. This chain's CDR3 is CASSQEGHLNTEAFF. For the CDR3, the DNA is TGTGCCAGCAGCCAAGAGGGACACTTGAACACTGAAGCTTTCTTT.

This clonotype has more than one count but fewer than ten. The V call is TRBV12-3 or TRBV12-4, the J call TRBJ2-3; D not certain. CDR3 length: 14 residues. The germline V and J ends were trimmed by 3 bases and 2 bases, with 9 bases remaining between them. CDR3: CASSLSKDTDTQYF. Here the CDR3 DNA reads TGTGCCAGCAGTTTGTCAAAGGACACAGATACGCAGTATTTT.

The table lists this clonotype with a few counts. This sequence joins TRBV7-8 and TRBJ2-1; 10 bases match TRBD2. V was pared by 3 bases and J by 6 bases, with 5 bases of the junction left unmatched. Germline assignment: CDR1 SGHVS and CDR2 FQNEAQ. The CDR3 has 15 amino acids. CDR3 in DNA: TGTGCCAGCAGCTTCCCAGCGGGGGGGCCCAATGAGCAGTTCTTC. Translating gives CASSFPAGGPNEQFF.

This chain links TRBV6-5 with TRBJ2-4, with D perhaps matching TRBD1 or TRBD2 (5 bases each). The J call may not be correct, given that the DNA end is closer to TRBJ2-5. Per the germline V gene, CDR1 is MNHEY and CDR2 is SVGAGI. This CDR3 spans 16 amino acids. The CDR3 DNA follows: TGTGCCAGCAGTTACTCGGCCGGGGCTCTCCAAGAGACCCAGTACTTC. Protein: CASSYSAGALQETQYF.

The chain joins TRBV24-1 to TRBJ2-1, with 9 bases lining up with TRBD1. The V and J ends lost 10 bases and 6 bases, in that order; junction bases with no gene match: 9. CDR1 is KGHDR, CDR2 SFDVKD, per germline. The CDR3 has 14 amino acids. The CDR3 sequence is CATSPQGAGNEQFF. The CDR3 DNA reads TGTGCCACTAGCCCACAGGGGGCCGGCAATGAGCAGTTCTTC.

The J gene is TRBJ2-5, the V gene TRBV6-1, with a weak D call TRBD2 (5 bases). This CDR3 region has 14 residues. V was trimmed by 7 bases and J by 5 bases, leaving 17 bases between them. Germline V gene data show CDR1 as MNHNS and CDR2 as SASEGT. In DNA, the CDR3 is TGTGCCAGCACCGAGGGCCCCTCGACTGAGACCCAGTACTTC. This encodes CASTEGPSTETQYF.

Only a few counts were recorded for this clonotype. This sequence joins TRBV11-2 and TRBJ2-5; 8 bases match TRBD1. Germline values: CDR1 SGHAT, CDR2 FQNNGV. The CDR3 loop spans 15 amino acids. Losses at the gene ends were 0 bases for V and 2 bases for J; bases not matched to a gene: 2. The CDR3 coding sequence is TGTGCCAGCAGCTTAGACAGGGGGCGGCAAGAGACCCAGTACTTC. It yields the protein CASSLDRGRQETQYF.

This clonotype has at least ten counts. The rearrangement uses TRBV6-1 and TRBJ2-1, with D possibly TRBD2 on 6 matching bases. The closer fit of TRBJ2-7 to the DNA end suggests the J call may be wrong. This CDR3 comprises 13 residues. Germline CDR1 reads MNHNS; CDR2 reads SASEGT. The CDR3 nucleotides are TGTGCCAGCAGCACTTTCCGGGGGAATGAGCAGTACTTC. This gives the protein CASSTFRGNEQYF.

V and J are TRBV7-3 and TRBJ2-1; D uncertain. V lost 5 bases and J lost 8, with 7 bases in between. CDR1 is SGHTA and CDR2 is FQGTGA in the germline V gene. This CDR3 region has 11 residues. CDR3 protein: CASSVSDEQFF. In nucleotides, the CDR3 is TGTGCCAGCAGCGTTTCGGATGAGCAGTTCTTC.

The sample holds a few counts of this clonotype. The chain employs TRBV6-2 or TRBV6-3 and TRBJ2-2; TRBD2 matches at 7 bases. The CDR3 covers 14 residues. Looked up from germline, CDR1 is MNHEY and CDR2 is SVGEGT. V lost 7 bases, J lost 9 bases, and 11 bases stayed unmatched. CDR3 nucleotides: TGTGCCAGCAATCGGCCGGGACTACCCCGGGAGCTGTTTTTT. Its protein is CASNRPGLPRELFF.

This rearrangement joins TRBV7-6 to TRBJ1-2; a possible D gene is TRBD1 (5 bases). Trimming shortened V by 1 base and J by 6 bases, and 15 bases separated the two germline ends. This CDR3 comprises 15 residues. Germline CDR1 and CDR2: SGHVS and FNYEAQ. Written as DNA, the CDR3 is TGTGCCAGCAGCTTAGGAGGAGGACAAGGACATGGCTACACCTTC. Translation: CASSLGGGQGHGYTF.

This chain joins TRBV4-3 and TRBJ2-1; 7 nucleotides agree with TRBD2. Germline lookup yields CDR1 LGHNA and CDR2 YSLEER. This CDR3 spans 18 amino acids. V shed 1 base and J 13 bases; nucleotides not matched to a gene: 22. This CDR3 is CASSQVLGYQRGAETQFF. The CDR3 DNA follows: TGCGCCAGCAGCCAAGTCTTGGGCTATCAGCGGGGAGCGGAGACCCAGTTCTTC.

This chain links TRBV6-8 with TRBJ2-5; a possible D gene is TRBD1 (6 bases). The CDR3 runs 15 residues. Germline V gene sequence: CDR1 MNHGY, CDR2 SAAAGT. V was cut by 5 bases and J by 0 bases, with 13 bases left in between. Here the CDR3 reads CASSGSGTYQETQYF. In nucleotides, the CDR3 is TGTGCCAGCAGTGGATCCGGGACATACCAAGAGACCCAGTACTTC.

In this sample, this clonotype turned up once. This rearrangement joins TRBV6-1 to TRBJ2-3, with 7 bases aligning to TRBD1. Per the germline V gene, CDR1 is MNHNS and CDR2 is SASEGT. The CDR3 loop spans 16 amino acids. The V and J ends lost 4 bases and 0 bases, in that order; junction bases with no gene match: 7. CDR3 bases: TGTGCCAGCAGTGCTGCGTGGGGACAGAGCACAGATACGCAGTATTTT. This gives the protein CASSAAWGQSTDTQYF.

This clonotype came up a few times. V gene TRBV25-1 combines with J gene TRBJ2-3, with 7 bases identical to TRBD1. The CDR3 length is 17 residues. Trimming removed 8 bases from V and 1 base from J; junction bases left unmatched: 15. Germline V lookup: CDR1 MGHDK, CDR2 SYGVNS. The CDR3 coding sequence is TGTGCCAGCTCGGTGGGGTTCGTTAGGGGGCGCACAGATACGCAGTATTTT. This gives the protein CASSVGFVRGRTDTQYF. The entire variable domain, with the rest obtained from reference TRBV25-1 and TRBJ2-3, is as follows: EADIYQTPRYLVIGTGKKITLECSQTMGHDKMYWYQQDPGMELHLIHYSYGVNSTEKGDLSSESTVSRIRTEHFPLTLESARPSHTSQYLCASSVGFVRGRTDTQYFGPGTRLTVL.

This clonotype has a handful of counts. The J gene is TRBJ2-3, the V gene TRBV6-1; 8 nucleotides agree with TRBD2. This CDR3 contains 15 residues. V lost 6 bases, J lost 2 bases, and 7 bases stayed unmatched. From germline, CDR1 is MNHNS and CDR2 SASEGT. The CDR3 DNA follows: TGTGCCAGCAGCCCGGGGGGGGGTTTCACAGATACGCAGTATTTT. Translating it yields CASSPGGGFTDTQYF.

This clonotype was picked up many times. The V gene is TRBV7-9, the J gene TRBJ2-1, with D tentatively TRBD2 (7 bases). Between the trimmed V and J ends, which lost 6 bases and 13 bases, there was a span of 25 bases. CDR3 length: 15 residues. Per the germline V gene, CDR1 is SEHNR and CDR2 is FQNEAQ (reference sequence). CDR3 in DNA: TGTGCCAGCAGTAAAGGGGGGGCTTTCAAGGAGACCCAGTTCTTC. It yields the protein CASSKGGAFKETQFF.

This chain connects TRBV10-3 to TRBJ2-4, with D unclear. The CDR3 runs 13 residues. V lost 0 bases, J lost 7 bases, and 7 bases lay in between. The germline V gene has CDR1 ENHRY and CDR2 SYGVKD. CDR3 sequence reads: CAISESPANIQYF. The CDR3 DNA follows: TGTGCCATCAGTGAGTCCCCCGCGAACATTCAGTACTTC.